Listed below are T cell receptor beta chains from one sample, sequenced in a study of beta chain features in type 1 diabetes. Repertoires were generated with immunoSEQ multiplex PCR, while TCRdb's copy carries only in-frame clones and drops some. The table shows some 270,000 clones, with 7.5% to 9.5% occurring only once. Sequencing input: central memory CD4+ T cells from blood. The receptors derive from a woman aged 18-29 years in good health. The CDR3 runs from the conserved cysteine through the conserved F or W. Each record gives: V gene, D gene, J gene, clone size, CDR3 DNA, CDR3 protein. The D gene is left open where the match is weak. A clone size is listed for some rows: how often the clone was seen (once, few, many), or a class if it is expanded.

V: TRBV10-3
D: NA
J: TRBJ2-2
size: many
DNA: TGTGCCATCAGTGAGTCAGAGGCCGGGGAGCTGTTTTTT
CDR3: CAISESEAGELFF

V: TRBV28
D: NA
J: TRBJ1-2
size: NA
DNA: TGTGCCAGCAGTCTCGGAGTGAACTATGGCTACACCTTC
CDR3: CASSLGVNYGYTF

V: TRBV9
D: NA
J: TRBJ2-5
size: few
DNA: TGTGCCAGCAGCGTGGAGGAGACCCAGTACTTC
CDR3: CASSVEETQYF

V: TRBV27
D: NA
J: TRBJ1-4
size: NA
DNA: TGTGCCAGCAGGGCCTGGGGGGATGAAAAACTGTTTTTT
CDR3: CASRAWGDEKLFF

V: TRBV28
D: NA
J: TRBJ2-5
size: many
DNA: TGTGCCAGCACCCCAAACAGTCAGACCCAGTACTTC
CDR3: CASTPNSQTQYF

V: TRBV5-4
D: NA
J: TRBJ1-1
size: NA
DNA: TGTGCCAGCAGCCAAGATGCGAGGGTGACTGAAGCTTTCTTT
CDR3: CASSQDARVTEAFF

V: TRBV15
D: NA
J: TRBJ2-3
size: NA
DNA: TGTGCCACCAGCAGAATTTTCACAGATACGCAGTATTTT
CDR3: CATSRIFTDTQYF

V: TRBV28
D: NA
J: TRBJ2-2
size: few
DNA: TGTGCCAGCAGTTTTGGGGGGATGAACACCGGGGAGCTGTTTTTT
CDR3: CASSFGGMNTGELFF

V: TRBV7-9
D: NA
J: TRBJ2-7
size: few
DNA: TGTGCCAGCAGCCCCCGAGGTGGGAGCCCGTACTTC
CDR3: CASSPRGGSPYF

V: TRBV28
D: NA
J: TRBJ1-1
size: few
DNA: TGTGCCAGCAGTTTAACCTCCCGTAAAGCTTTCTTT
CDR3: CASSLTSRKAFF

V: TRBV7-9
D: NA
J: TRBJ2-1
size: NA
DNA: TGTGCCAGCAGCTTAGGGGGGTCTAGAAGCCTCAATGAGCAGTTCTTC
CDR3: CASSLGGSRSLNEQFF

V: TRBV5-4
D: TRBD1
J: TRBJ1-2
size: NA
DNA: TGTGCCAGCAGCGCTGGCGGGGGACAGGGGAGCTATGGCTACACCTTC
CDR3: CASSAGGGQGSYGYTF

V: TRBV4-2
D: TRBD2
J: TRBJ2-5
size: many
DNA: TGTGCCAGCAGCAAAGCAGCAATTCTAGCGGGAGCCGGAGAGACCCAGTACTTC
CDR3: CASSKAAILAGAGETQYF

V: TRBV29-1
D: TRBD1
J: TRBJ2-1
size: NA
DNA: TGCAGCGTTGGGACAGGGGGTATCTATGAGCAGTTCTTC
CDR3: CSVGTGGIYEQFF

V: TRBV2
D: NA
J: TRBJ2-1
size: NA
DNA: TGTGCCAGCAGTCAGCGGCTCGGCAATGAGCAGTTCTTC
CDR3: CASSQRLGNEQFF

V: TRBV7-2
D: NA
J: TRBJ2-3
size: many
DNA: TGTGCCAGCAGCTTAGCACTCCGCACAGATACGCAGTATTTT
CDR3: CASSLALRTDTQYF